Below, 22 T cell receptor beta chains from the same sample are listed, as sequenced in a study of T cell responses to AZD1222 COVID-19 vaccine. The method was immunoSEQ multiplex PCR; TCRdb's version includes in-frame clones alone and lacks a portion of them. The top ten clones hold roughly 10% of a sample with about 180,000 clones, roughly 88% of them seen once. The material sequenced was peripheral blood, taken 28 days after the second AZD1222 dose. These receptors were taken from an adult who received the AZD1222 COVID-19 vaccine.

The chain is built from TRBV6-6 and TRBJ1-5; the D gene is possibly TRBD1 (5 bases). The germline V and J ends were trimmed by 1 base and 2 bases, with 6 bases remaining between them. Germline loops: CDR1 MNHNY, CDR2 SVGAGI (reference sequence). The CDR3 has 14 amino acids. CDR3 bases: TGTGCCAGCAGTTACTTGGGGGGCAATCAGCCCCAGCATTTT. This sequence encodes CASSYLGGNQPQHF.

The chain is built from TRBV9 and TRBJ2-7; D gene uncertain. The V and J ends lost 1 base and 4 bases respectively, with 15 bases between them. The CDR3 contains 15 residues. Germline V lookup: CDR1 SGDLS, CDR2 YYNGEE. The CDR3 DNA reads TGTGCCAGCAGCGTAAGTTTGGCCACGGCTTACGAGCAGTACTTC. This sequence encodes CASSVSLATAYEQYF.

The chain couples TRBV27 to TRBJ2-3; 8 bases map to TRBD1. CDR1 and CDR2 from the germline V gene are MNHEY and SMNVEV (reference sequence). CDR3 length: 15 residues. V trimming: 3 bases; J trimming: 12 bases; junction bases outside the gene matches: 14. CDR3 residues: CASSFRQGWIESQYF. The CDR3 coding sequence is TGTGCCAGCAGTTTTCGACAGGGGTGGATCGAAAGTCAGTATTTT.

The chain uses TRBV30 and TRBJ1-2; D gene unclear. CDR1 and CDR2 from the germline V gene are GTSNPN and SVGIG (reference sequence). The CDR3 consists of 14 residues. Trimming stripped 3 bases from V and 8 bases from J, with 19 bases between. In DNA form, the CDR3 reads TGTGCCTGGAGCGACCTTTTCCTACTCGGCGGCTACACCTTC. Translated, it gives CAWSDLFLLGGYTF.

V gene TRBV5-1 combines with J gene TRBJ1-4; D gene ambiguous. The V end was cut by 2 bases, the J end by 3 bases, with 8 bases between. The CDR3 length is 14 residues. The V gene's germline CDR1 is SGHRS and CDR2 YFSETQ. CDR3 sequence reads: CASSLQPSNEKLFF. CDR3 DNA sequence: TGCGCCAGCAGCTTACAGCCTTCTAATGAAAAACTGTTTTTT.

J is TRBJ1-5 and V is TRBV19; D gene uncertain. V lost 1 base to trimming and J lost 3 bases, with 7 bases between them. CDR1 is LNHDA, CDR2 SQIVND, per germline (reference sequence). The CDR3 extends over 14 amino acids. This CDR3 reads CASSIGGDNQPQHF. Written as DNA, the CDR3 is TGTGCCAGTAGTATAGGAGGAGACAATCAGCCCCAGCATTTT. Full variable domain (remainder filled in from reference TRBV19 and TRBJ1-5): DGGITQSPKYLFRKEGQNVTLSCEQNLNHDAMYWYRQDPGQGLRLIYYSQIVNDFQKGDIAEGYSVSREKKESFPLTVTSAQKNPTAFYLCASSIGGDNQPQHFGDGTRLSIL.

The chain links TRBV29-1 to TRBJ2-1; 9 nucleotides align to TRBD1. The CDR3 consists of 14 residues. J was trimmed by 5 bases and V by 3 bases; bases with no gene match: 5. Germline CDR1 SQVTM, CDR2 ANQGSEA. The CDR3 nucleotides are TGCAGCGTTGAGGACAGGGGTTTGCACAATGAGCAGTTCTTC. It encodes CSVEDRGLHNEQFF.

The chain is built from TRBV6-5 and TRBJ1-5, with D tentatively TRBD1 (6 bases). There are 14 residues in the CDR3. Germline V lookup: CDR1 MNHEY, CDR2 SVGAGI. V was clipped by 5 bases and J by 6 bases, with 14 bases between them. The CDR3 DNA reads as TGTGCCAGCAGTCCGACAGGACTGGGTCAGCCCCAGCATTTT. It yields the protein CASSPTGLGQPQHF.

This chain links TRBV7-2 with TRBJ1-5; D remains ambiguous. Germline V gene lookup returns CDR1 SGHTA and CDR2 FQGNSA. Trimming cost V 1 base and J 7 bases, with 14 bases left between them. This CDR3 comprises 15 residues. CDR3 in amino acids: CASSLVGQLGQPQHF. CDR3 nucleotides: TGTGCCAGCAGCTTAGTTGGGCAGCTAGGGCAGCCCCAGCATTTT.

Here the CDR3 reads CASSYSTSAYEQYF. The CDR3 nucleotides are TGTGCCAGCAGTTACTCGACTAGCGCCTACGAGCAGTACTTC. J is TRBJ2-7 and V is TRBV6-2 or TRBV6-3; TRBD2 aligns across 8 bases. After removal of 0 bases from V and 2 bases from J, the junction contained 0 bases not matched to a gene. Germline loops: CDR1 MNHEY, CDR2 SVGEGT. The CDR3 spans 14 residues.

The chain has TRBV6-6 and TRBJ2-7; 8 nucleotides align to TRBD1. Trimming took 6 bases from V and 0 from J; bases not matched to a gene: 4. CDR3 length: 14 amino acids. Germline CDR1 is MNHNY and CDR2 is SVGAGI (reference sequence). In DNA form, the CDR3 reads TGTGCCAGCAGGGGACAGGCTAGCTCCTACGAGCAGTACTTC. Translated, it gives CASRGQASSYEQYF.

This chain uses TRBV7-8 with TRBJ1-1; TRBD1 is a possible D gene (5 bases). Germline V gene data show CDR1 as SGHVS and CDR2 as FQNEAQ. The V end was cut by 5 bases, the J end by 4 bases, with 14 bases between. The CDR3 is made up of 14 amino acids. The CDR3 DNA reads TGTGCCAGCAGCACCACGGGGGGAAGCACTGAAGCTTTCTTT. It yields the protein CASSTTGGSTEAFF.

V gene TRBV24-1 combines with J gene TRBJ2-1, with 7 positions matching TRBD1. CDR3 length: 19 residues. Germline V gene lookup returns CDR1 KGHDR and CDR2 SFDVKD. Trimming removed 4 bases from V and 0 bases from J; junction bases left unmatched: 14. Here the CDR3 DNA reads TGTGCCACCAGTGACCCGAAGACAGTCCCAGGGGGCTCCTACAATGAGCAGTTCTTC. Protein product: CATSDPKTVPGGSYNEQFF.

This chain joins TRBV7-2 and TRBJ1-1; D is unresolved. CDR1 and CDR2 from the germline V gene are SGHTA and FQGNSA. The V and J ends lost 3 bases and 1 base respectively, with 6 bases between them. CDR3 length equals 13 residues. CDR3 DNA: TGTGCCAGCAGCTTTCAACAGAACACTGAAGCTTTCTTT. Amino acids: CASSFQQNTEAFF.

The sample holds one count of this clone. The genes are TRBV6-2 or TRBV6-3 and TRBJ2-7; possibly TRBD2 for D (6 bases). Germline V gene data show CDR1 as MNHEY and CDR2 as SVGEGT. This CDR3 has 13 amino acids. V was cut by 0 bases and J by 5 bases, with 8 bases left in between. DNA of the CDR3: TGTGCCAGCAGTTACTCGGGAGGTCACGAGCAGTACTTC. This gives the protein CASSYSGGHEQYF.

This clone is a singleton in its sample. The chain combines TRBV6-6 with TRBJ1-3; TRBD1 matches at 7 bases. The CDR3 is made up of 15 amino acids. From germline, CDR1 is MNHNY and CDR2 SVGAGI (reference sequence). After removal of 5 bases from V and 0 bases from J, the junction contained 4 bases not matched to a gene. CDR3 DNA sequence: TGTGCCAGCAGTCAAGGGGGCCTCTCTGGAAACACCATATATTTT. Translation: CASSQGGLSGNTIYF.

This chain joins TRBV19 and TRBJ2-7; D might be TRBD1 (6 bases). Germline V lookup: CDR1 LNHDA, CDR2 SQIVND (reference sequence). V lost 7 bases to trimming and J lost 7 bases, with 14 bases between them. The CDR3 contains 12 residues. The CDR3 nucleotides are TGTGCCAGTAATCAGGGGCCGGGGGAGCAGTACTTC. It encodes CASNQGPGEQYF. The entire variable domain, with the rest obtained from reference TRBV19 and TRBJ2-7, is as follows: DGGITQSPKYLFRKEGQNVTLSCEQNLNHDAMYWYRQDPGQGLRLIYYSQIVNDFQKGDIAEGYSVSREKKESFPLTVTSAQKNPTAFYLCASNQGPGEQYFGPGTRLTVT.

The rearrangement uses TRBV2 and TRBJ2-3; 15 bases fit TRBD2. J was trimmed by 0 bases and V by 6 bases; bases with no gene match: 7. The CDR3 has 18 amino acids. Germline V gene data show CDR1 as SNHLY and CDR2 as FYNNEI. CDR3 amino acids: CASSIGLAGGTSTDTQYF. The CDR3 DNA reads TGTGCCAGCAGCATAGGACTAGCGGGGGGGACCAGCACAGATACGCAGTATTTT.

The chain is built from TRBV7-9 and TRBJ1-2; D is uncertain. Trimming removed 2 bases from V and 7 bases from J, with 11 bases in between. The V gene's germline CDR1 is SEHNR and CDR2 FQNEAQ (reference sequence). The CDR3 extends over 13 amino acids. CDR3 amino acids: CASSLTGDGGYTF. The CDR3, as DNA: TGTGCCAGCAGCTTAACCGGCGACGGTGGCTACACCTTC.

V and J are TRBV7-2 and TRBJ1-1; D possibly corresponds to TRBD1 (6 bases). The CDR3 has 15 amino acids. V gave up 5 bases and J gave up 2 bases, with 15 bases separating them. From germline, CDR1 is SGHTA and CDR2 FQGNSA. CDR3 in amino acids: CASSLHGGRNTEAFF. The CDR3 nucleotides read TGTGCCAGCAGCCTTCACGGGGGGCGCAACACTGAAGCTTTCTTT.

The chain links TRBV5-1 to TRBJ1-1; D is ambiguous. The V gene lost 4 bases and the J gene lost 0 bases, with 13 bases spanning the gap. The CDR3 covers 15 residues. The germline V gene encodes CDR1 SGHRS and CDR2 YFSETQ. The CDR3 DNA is TGCGCCAGCAGCCGAACGGGAGGCATGAACACTGAAGCTTTCTTT. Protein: CASSRTGGMNTEAFF. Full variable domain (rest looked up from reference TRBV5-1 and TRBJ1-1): KAGVTQTPRYLIKTRGQQVTLSCSPISGHRSVSWYQQTPGQGLQFLFEYFSETQRNKGNFPGRFSGRQFSNSRSEMNVSTLELGDSALYLCASSRTGGMNTEAFFGQGTRLTVV.

This chain's CDR3 is CSVLTGSSSYNEQFF. The CDR3 nucleotides are TGCAGCGTCTTGACAGGTTCAAGCTCCTACAATGAGCAGTTCTTC. The gene calls are TRBV29-1 and TRBJ2-1; a weak D match, TRBD1 (6 bases). There are 15 residues in the CDR3. With 6 bases removed from V and 0 bases from J, the gap between germline ends came to 15 bases. Germline CDR1 is SQVTM and CDR2 is ANQGSEA.